These T cell receptor beta chains were read from a single sample in a study of shared clonotypes between healthy human individuals. Libraries were prepared by immunoSEQ multiplex PCR; TCRdb keeps only in-frame clonotypes and omits some of them. In the table there are approximately 810,000 clones, roughly 92% of which are singletons. Material: naive CD8+ T cells sorted from blood. All receptors derive from a young man in good health. Both conserved end residues are part of each CDR3. D genes are given only for firm matches. Part of the rows lack a size; the others show once, few, many or a class for expanded clones.

- TRBJ2-1 once TRBV25-1 CASSREGAVYNEQFF TGTGCCAGCAGCCGAGAGGGAGCGGTCTACAATGAGCAGTTCTTC
TRBD2 TRBJ2-3 - TRBV9 CASSGVAGSLTDTQYF TGTGCCAGCAGCGGGGTAGCGGGCAGTCTAACAGATACGCAGTATTTT
- TRBJ2-1 - TRBV19 CASSSTPAYNEQFF TGTGCCAGTAGTAGTACTCCTGCTTACAATGAGCAGTTCTTC
- TRBJ2-7 - TRBV10-2 CASKISSGSSYEQYF TGCGCCAGCAAGATTAGTTCCGGGAGCTCCTACGAGCAGTACTTC
- TRBJ2-1 - TRBV5-6 CASRGGDYNEQFF TGTGCCAGCAGGGGGGGAGACTACAATGAGCAGTTCTTC
TRBD2 TRBJ2-1 - TRBV10-2 CASSDLAGALYNEQFF TGCGCCAGCAGTGACCTAGCGGGAGCCCTGTACAATGAGCAGTTCTTC
- TRBJ1-1 - TRBV27 CASSLTWNTEAFF TGTGCCAGCAGTTTAACGTGGAACACTGAAGCTTTCTTT
- TRBJ2-7 - TRBV13 CASSTNSYEQYF TGTGCCAGCAGCACGAATTCCTACGAGCAGTACTTC
TRBD2 TRBJ2-1 - TRBV10-3 CAISESLGAGADNEQFF TGTGCCATCAGTGAGTCCTTGGGAGCGGGAGCCGACAATGAGCAGTTCTTC
- TRBJ2-3 - TRBV2 CATLGDSTDTQYF TGTGCCACCCTAGGGGACAGCACAGATACGCAGTATTTT
TRBD2 TRBJ2-7 - TRBV27 CASSLGSGRNYEQYF TGTGCCAGCAGTTTGGGTAGCGGGAGGAACTACGAGCAGTACTTC
- TRBJ1-1 - TRBV7-9 CASSLAGETEAFF TGTGCCAGCAGCTTGGCCGGAGAAACTGAAGCTTTCTTT
TRBD1 TRBJ2-1 - TRBV5-6 CASSSGTGDEQFF TGTGCCAGCAGCTCGGGGACAGGGGATGAGCAGTTCTTC
- TRBJ1-2 - TRBV27 CASSQDNFYGYTF TGTGCCAGCAGTCAGGACAACTTCTATGGCTACACCTTC
- TRBJ1-5 - TRBV28 CASSLSHGGTNQPQHF TGTGCCAGCAGTTTATCGCATGGGGGAACCAATCAGCCCCAGCATTTT
TRBD1 TRBJ2-7 - TRBV27 CASSYLGQGASYEQYF TGTGCCAGCAGTTACCTTGGACAGGGGGCGTCCTACGAGCAGTACTTC
TRBD1 TRBJ1-1 - TRBV5-6 CASSLWGGGGTEAFF TGTGCCAGCAGCTTGTGGGGAGGGGGCGGAACTGAAGCTTTCTTT
TRBD2 TRBJ2-7 - TRBV4-1 CASSQEGLAGVYEQYF TGCGCCAGCAGCCAAGAGGGACTAGCGGGAGTGTACGAGCAGTACTTC
TRBD2 TRBJ2-1 - TRBV30 CAWTGLGPANNEQFF TGTGCCTGGACCGGACTAGGTCCAGCGAACAATGAGCAGTTCTTC
TRBD1 TRBJ1-5 - TRBV27 CASSPSTGEQPQHF TGTGCCAGCAGTCCATCGACAGGGGAACAGCCCCAGCATTTT
- TRBJ2-2 - TRBV15 CATGPPGTGELFF TGTGCCACTGGCCCTCCGGGCACCGGGGAGCTGTTTTTT
- TRBJ1-1 - TRBV6-6 CASWDRWNTEAFF TGTGCCAGCTGGGATCGATGGAACACTGAAGCTTTCTTT
- TRBJ1-4 - TRBV21-1 CASSKRSTGLRKAKLFF TGTGCCAGCAGCAAACGTTCAACAGGGCTTCGAAAGGCAAAACTGTTTTTT
- TRBJ1-2 - TRBV13 CASSLGRAGEYGYTF TGTGCCAGCAGCTTAGGCCGGGCAGGGGAGTATGGCTACACCTTC
- TRBJ1-5 - TRBV25-1 CASSEGREPQHF TGTGCCAGCAGTGAAGGTCGGGAGCCCCAGCATTTT
TRBD1 TRBJ2-7 - TRBV10-3 CAISRDRGTYEQYF TGTGCCATCAGCCGGGACAGGGGTACCTACGAGCAGTACTTC
- TRBJ2-7 - TRBV13 CASSLGLGREMDEQYF TGTGCCAGCAGCTTAGGCCTGGGCAGGGAGATGGACGAGCAGTACTTC
TRBD2 TRBJ2-3 - TRBV6-5 CASSYGAGVADTQYF TGTGCCAGCAGTTACGGAGCGGGAGTGGCAGATACGCAGTATTTT
TRBD1 TRBJ2-7 - TRBV7-9 CASSLGAGGFYEQYF TGTGCCAGCAGCTTAGGGGCAGGGGGCTTTTACGAGCAGTACTTC
- TRBJ2-7 - TRBV11-2 CASSLVGQIMYEQYF TGTGCCAGCAGTTTGGTAGGACAGATAATGTACGAGCAGTACTTC
- TRBJ2-7 - TRBV9 CASSADQTTTYEQYF TGTGCCAGCAGCGCCGACCAGACAACTACCTACGAGCAGTACTTC
- TRBJ2-3 - TRBV5-6 CATGTEGGTDTQYF TGTGCCACCGGGACTGAAGGGGGCACAGATACGCAGTATTTT
- TRBJ1-4 - TRBV29-1 CSVVLREKLFF TGCAGCGTTGTCCTGAGGGAAAAACTGTTTTTT
- TRBJ1-1 - TRBV29-1 CSVDIRWGSTEAFF TGCAGCGTTGATATCAGATGGGGCAGCACTGAAGCTTTCTTT
TRBD1 TRBJ1-5 few TRBV19 CASRWTGGDQPQHF TGTGCCAGTAGATGGACAGGGGGCGATCAGCCCCAGCATTTT
- TRBJ2-7 - TRBV18 CASSPPRRAYEQYF TGTGCCAGCTCACCCCCGCGGAGGGCCTACGAGCAGTACTTC
TRBD2 TRBJ2-1 - TRBV5-6 CASSLGLAANEQFF TGTGCCAGCAGCTTGGGACTAGCAGCCAATGAGCAGTTCTTC
- TRBJ2-1 - TRBV15 CATSRDVLFEQFF TGTGCCACCAGCAGAGATGTCCTTTTTGAGCAGTTCTTC
TRBD1 TRBJ2-7 - TRBV19 CASSSRDRGPYEQYF TGTGCCAGTAGTTCCCGGGACAGGGGTCCCTACGAGCAGTACTTC
TRBD1 TRBJ2-4 - TRBV7-8 CASSLTTGPKNIQYF TGTGCCAGCAGCTTAACGACAGGGCCCAAAAACATTCAGTACTTC
- TRBJ2-3 - TRBV6-5 CASWTLSTDTQYF TGTGCCAGCTGGACGCTAAGCACAGATACGCAGTATTTT
- TRBJ2-3 - TRBV29-1 CSAAPAGITDTQYF TGCAGCGCCGCACCGGCGGGAATCACAGATACGCAGTATTTT
- TRBJ2-7 - TRBV7-9 CASSSPDRFYEQYF TGTGCCAGCAGCTCGCCTGACAGGTTCTACGAGCAGTACTTC
- TRBJ1-4 - TRBV7-8 CASSLDGGTNEKLFF TGTGCCAGCAGCTTAGATGGGGGAACTAATGAAAAACTGTTTTTT
- TRBJ1-5 - TRBV27 CASRLLGGDSNQPQHF TGTGCCAGCAGGCTATTGGGGGGGGATAGCAATCAGCCCCAGCATTTT
- TRBJ2-7 - TRBV4-1 CASSALGRDPYEQYF TGCGCCAGCAGCGCCCTCGGGCGGGACCCCTACGAGCAGTACTTC
TRBD2 TRBJ2-1 - TRBV19 CASSPPGRGQYNEQFF TGTGCCAGTAGCCCCCCGGGGAGGGGTCAGTACAATGAGCAGTTCTTC
- TRBJ1-1 - TRBV19 CASSITTGPTEAFF TGTGCCAGTAGTATAACTACAGGGCCCACTGAAGCTTTCTTT
- TRBJ1-4 - TRBV28 CASTAVPTNEKLFF TGTGCCAGCACGGCAGTCCCAACTAATGAAAAACTGTTTTTT
- TRBJ2-7 - TRBV5-4 CASSLAGDPYEQYF TGTGCCAGCAGCTTGGCCGGGGACCCCTACGAGCAGTACTTC
- TRBJ2-3 - TRBV10-3 CAISDIPDFLSEGTDTQYF TGTGCCATCAGTGATATCCCGGACTTCTTATCAGAGGGAACAGATACGCAGTATTTT
- TRBJ2-3 - TRBV6-6 CASRGPHTDTQYF TGTGCCAGCAGAGGTCCCCACACAGATACGCAGTATTTT
- TRBJ1-1 - TRBV5-4 CASSPGYTTEAFF TGTGCCAGCAGCCCAGGGTATACCACTGAAGCTTTCTTT
- TRBJ2-1 - TRBV15 CATSRVVSSYNEQFF TGTGCCACCAGCAGAGTGGTGAGCTCCTACAATGAGCAGTTCTTC
- TRBJ2-1 - TRBV27 CASSLGGLHNEQFF TGTGCCAGCAGTTTAGGGGGGCTCCACAATGAGCAGTTCTTC
TRBD1 TRBJ2-3 - TRBV5-1 CASRAGTVATDTQYF TGCGCCAGCAGGGCCGGGACAGTGGCCACAGATACGCAGTATTTT
- TRBJ2-7 - TRBV30 CALKGLREQYF TGTGCCCTAAAGGGACTCCGGGAGCAGTACTTC
TRBD1 TRBJ1-1 once TRBV6-4 CASSDSGTGNTEAFF TGTGCCAGCAGTGACTCTGGGACAGGGAACACTGAAGCTTTCTTT
TRBD1 TRBJ2-7 - TRBV10-2 CASSEWTGPPYEQYF TGCGCCAGCAGTGAGTGGACAGGGCCACCCTACGAGCAGTACTTC